The 15 T cell receptor beta chains given below trace back to one sample, sequenced in a study of T cell responses to AZD1222 COVID-19 vaccine (dated by TCRdb to the early 2020s). Library prep was done by the immunoSEQ multiplex PCR assay. TCRdb stores this immuneACCESS table with in-frame sequences only. Part of the clones is absent; in the studies checked, under half of the shortfall reflects unresolved V genes, and no reason is known for the rest. The sample contains some 150,000 clones, 90% of them found a single time. The ten top clones hold roughly 3.1% of the sample. The time point label on this specimen signifies: baseline before first vaccination. The material sequenced was peripheral blood, taken on day 0 of AZD1222 vaccination. Receptors were obtained from an adult in good health.

This chain links TRBV4-2 with TRBJ2-5; 8 nucleotides agree with TRBD1. The CDR3 consists of 15 residues. With V trimmed by 2 bases and J by 3 bases, 5 bases remained unmatched. Germline V lookup: CDR1 LGHNA, CDR2 YNFKEQ. The CDR3 DNA reads TGTGCCAGCAGCCAACAACACAGGGGGGAAGAGACCCAGTACTTC. It encodes CASSQQHRGEETQYF.

The chain joins TRBV25-1 to TRBJ2-1, with 15 bases lining up with TRBD2. The length of the CDR3 is 16 residues. CDR1 is MGHDK, CDR2 SYGVNS, per germline. V shed 3 bases, J shed 9 bases, and the junction held 6 bases outside the gene matches. The CDR3 spells CASSDHGLAGGFEQFF. The CDR3 DNA follows: TGTGCCAGCAGTGACCACGGACTAGCGGGAGGGTTTGAGCAGTTCTTC.

The V and J genes are TRBV12-3 or TRBV12-4 and TRBJ1-2; D possibly corresponds to TRBD1 (5 bases). This CDR3 has 13 residues. V gave up 1 base and J gave up 4 bases, with 7 bases separating them. The CDR3 nucleotides read TGTGCCAGCAGTTTAGGACAGATCTATGGCTACACCTTC. Translated: CASSLGQIYGYTF.

The J gene is TRBJ2-3, the V gene TRBV5-1, with 13 bases fitting TRBD2. This CDR3 contains 21 residues. V shed 1 base and J 2 bases; nucleotides not matched to a gene: 16. Germline lookup yields CDR1 SGHRS and CDR2 YFSETQ. The CDR3 coding sequence is TGCGCCAGCAGCTTGTTTGGAAGAAACACCGGGACTAGCGGGGCCACAGATACGCAGTATTTT. It encodes CASSLFGRNTGTSGATDTQYF.

This rearrangement joins TRBV28 to TRBJ1-1; D gene uncertain. The CDR3 spans 17 residues. Germline-derived CDR1 and CDR2 are MDHEN and SYDVKM. V was cut by 2 bases and J by 0 bases, with 16 bases left in between. The CDR3 nucleotides read TGTGCCAGCAGTTTACTCACGGACTTGGTGATGAACACTGAAGCTTTCTTT. Protein: CASSLLTDLVMNTEAFF.

There are a few counts of this clone. This chain connects TRBV15 to TRBJ1-1, with D maybe TRBD1 (5 bases). The CDR3 is 13 amino acids. Germline lookup yields CDR1 LNHNV and CDR2 YYDKDF (reference sequence). V lost 9 bases to trimming and J lost 6 bases, with 17 bases between them. In nucleotides, the CDR3 is TGTGCCACTACGAATTTTCGGGGCCCTGAAGCTTTCTTT. It specifies CATTNFRGPEAFF.

The chain links TRBV20-1 to TRBJ2-5; no clear D gene. Germline-derived CDR1 and CDR2 are DFQATT and SNEGSKA (reference sequence). The CDR3 sequence is 10 residues long. V lost 6 bases and J lost 5, with 7 bases in between. DNA of the CDR3: TGCAGTGCCGCAAGGGAGACCCAGTACTTC. Protein: CSAARETQYF.

The V call is TRBV7-9, the J call TRBJ2-2; 8 bases are shared with TRBD2. J gave up 0 bases and V 5 bases, and 5 bases lay outside the gene matches. Germline V gives CDR1 SEHNR, CDR2 FQNEAQ (reference sequence). The CDR3 runs to 16 residues. CDR3 loop: CASSRLAPANTGELFF. The CDR3 DNA reads TGTGCCAGCAGCCGACTAGCGCCGGCGAACACCGGGGAGCTGTTTTTT.

The rearrangement uses TRBV7-9 and TRBJ1-4, with TRBD1 identical over 7 bases. There are 16 residues in the CDR3. Trimming took 0 bases from V and 7 from J; bases not matched to a gene: 8. Looked up from germline, CDR1 is SEHNR and CDR2 is FQNEAQ (reference sequence). CDR3 sequence (DNA): TGTGCCAGCAGCTTAGCCATGACAGGGAGGAGTGAAAAACTGTTTTTT. As protein: CASSLAMTGRSEKLFF.

The rearrangement uses TRBV5-6 and TRBJ1-2; D is perhaps TRBD1 (5 bases). The germline gives CDR1 SGHDT, CDR2 YYEEEE. The CDR3 loop spans 13 amino acids. Trimming stripped 0 bases from V and 3 bases from J, with 6 bases between. CDR3 sequence reads: CASSLVQDYGYTF. The DNA for the CDR3 is TGTGCCAGCAGCTTGGTACAGGACTATGGCTACACCTTC.

This chain uses TRBV10-3 with TRBJ2-7, with TRBD2 identical over 10 bases. Germline CDR1 ENHRY, CDR2 SYGVKD. Trimming took 8 bases from V and 5 from J; bases not matched to a gene: 9. The CDR3 extends over 14 amino acids. CDR3 in DNA: TGTGCCATCCGAGCGGGAGGGCCCCTCGACGAGCAGTACTTC. This sequence encodes CAIRAGGPLDEQYF.

The chain couples TRBV6-1 to TRBJ1-2; possibly TRBD1 for D (5 bases). The V gene's germline CDR1 is MNHNS and CDR2 SASEGT. With 1 base removed from V and 4 bases from J, the gap between germline ends came to 10 bases. This CDR3 contains 14 residues. This CDR3 reads CASSEEPGTYGYTF. The CDR3, as DNA: TGTGCCAGCAGTGAAGAACCAGGGACCTATGGCTACACCTTC.

This chain uses TRBV5-6 with TRBJ2-5, with D perhaps matching TRBD2 (5 bases). Germline V gene data show CDR1 as SGHDT and CDR2 as YYEEEE. The V and J ends lost 0 bases and 5 bases respectively, with 17 bases between them. This CDR3 contains 16 residues. The CDR3 is CASSLGETVSGETQYF. CDR3 DNA: TGTGCCAGCAGCTTGGGGGAGACCGTTTCGGGGGAGACCCAGTACTTC.

V and J are TRBV7-2 and TRBJ2-1, with D tentatively TRBD2 (5 bases). The germline V and J ends were trimmed by 0 bases and 8 bases, with 14 bases remaining between them. Looked up from germline, CDR1 is SGHTA and CDR2 is FQGNSA. The CDR3 loop spans 15 amino acids. The CDR3 bases are TGTGCCAGCAGCTTAGCGAGCGGTTGGGTAGATGAGCAGTTCTTC. It encodes CASSLASGWVDEQFF.

The V gene is TRBV12-3 or TRBV12-4, the J gene TRBJ2-5; no firm D call. Trimming stripped 6 bases from V and 2 bases from J, with 10 bases between. The CDR3 is 13 amino acids. For the CDR3, the DNA is TGTGCCAGCAGGTTCGGCAGACAAGAGACCCAGTACTTC. This translates into CASRFGRQETQYF.